Shown below are 11 T cell receptor beta chains from a single sample sequenced in a study of T cell responses to AZD1222 COVID-19 vaccine. This table comes from immunoSEQ multiplex PCR, and its TCRdb copy is limited to in-frame clones, with some not included. The sample lists about 120,000 clones, more than 75% occurring once. The sequences come from peripheral blood, collected on day 0 of AZD1222 vaccination. Receptor source: an adult in good health.

The CDR3 loop reads CASSLEGQDYNEQFF. The CDR3 region has the DNA TGCGCCAGCAGCTTGGAGGGACAGGATTACAATGAGCAGTTCTTC. The V and J genes are TRBV5-1 and TRBJ2-1, with 8 bases matching TRBD1. V shed 0 bases and J 4 bases; nucleotides not matched to a gene: 3. The CDR3 has 15 amino acids. CDR1 and CDR2 from the germline V gene are SGHRS and YFSETQ.

This clone was seen a handful of times. This chain joins TRBV5-1 and TRBJ2-4, with TRBD1 matching 10 bases. Trimming cost V 5 bases and J 0 bases; bases outside gene matches: 14. The CDR3 spans 19 residues. Germline V gene data show CDR1 as SGHRS and CDR2 as YFSETQ. The CDR3 nucleotides read TGCGCCAGCAGTTCCGACCCGGGACAGGGGTCTATAGCCAAAAACATTCAGTACTTC. Amino acid sequence: CASSSDPGQGSIAKNIQYF.

The J gene is TRBJ1-2, the V gene TRBV27; the D gene is possibly TRBD1 (6 bases). Germline-derived CDR1 and CDR2 are MNHEY and SMNVEV (reference sequence). Trimming removed 6 bases from V and 3 bases from J, with 11 bases in between. The CDR3 spans 13 residues. CDR3 region: CASSPGGHYGYTF. CDR3 in DNA: TGTGCCAGCAGCCCTGGGGGGCACTATGGCTACACCTTC.

The chain joins TRBV28 to TRBJ1-5, with 8 bases matching TRBD1. V was clipped by 6 bases and J by 4 bases; unmatched bases: 8. The length of the CDR3 is 15 residues. Germline V gene data show CDR1 as MDHEN and CDR2 as SYDVKM. CDR3 in DNA: TGTGCCAGCAGAAACACAGGGGGGCTTAATCAGCCCCAGCATTTT. It encodes CASRNTGGLNQPQHF.

This rearrangement joins TRBV19 to TRBJ1-5; D is undetermined. Germline V CDR1 and CDR2: LNHDA, SQIVND (reference sequence). This CDR3 contains 14 residues. The V gene lost 3 bases and the J gene lost 0 bases, with 6 bases spanning the gap. The CDR3 sequence: CASSMGNSNQPQHF. The CDR3 bases are TGTGCCAGTAGTATGGGTAATAGCAATCAGCCCCAGCATTTT. The full variable domain, with the rest looked up from reference TRBV19 and TRBJ1-5, is DGGITQSPKYLFRKEGQNVTLSCEQNLNHDAMYWYRQDPGQGLRLIYYSQIVNDFQKGDIAEGYSVSREKKESFPLTVTSAQKNPTAFYLCASSMGNSNQPQHFGDGTRLSIL.

The rearrangement uses TRBV9 and TRBJ2-1; 8 positions agree with TRBD2. The length of the CDR3 is 16 residues. V lost 0 bases to trimming and J lost 5 bases; unmatched junction nucleotides: 7. Germline CDR1 is SGDLS and CDR2 is YYNGEE. CDR3 in amino acids: CASSVDLRTSHNEQFF. The CDR3 DNA is TGTGCCAGCAGCGTAGATCTCCGGACTAGCCACAATGAGCAGTTCTTC.

The chain carries TRBV5-1 and TRBJ2-7; D might be TRBD1 or TRBD2, each matching 5 bases. The germline CDR1 and CDR2 sequences are SGHRS and YFSETQ. CDR3 size: 14 residues. The V and J ends lost 4 bases and 2 bases respectively, with 13 bases between them. The CDR3 DNA follows: TGCGCCAGCAGCCCGGGACCAACAGCCTACGAGCAGTACTTC. This translates into CASSPGPTAYEQYF.

The CDR3 sequence: CATRSGGNQPQHF. The CDR3 nucleotides are TGTGCCACCCGATCAGGGGGCAATCAGCCCCAGCATTTT. The rearrangement joins TRBV28 to TRBJ1-5; maybe TRBD1 (6 bases). The CDR3 is made up of 13 amino acids. Germline CDR1 MDHEN, CDR2 SYDVKM. Trimming took 10 bases from V and 2 from J, leaving 12 bases between them.

The rearrangement uses TRBV4-1 and TRBJ2-7; D gene uncertain. V shed 4 bases and J shed 3 bases, with 13 bases lying between them. Germline CDR1 MGHRA, CDR2 YSYEKL. This CDR3 is built from 14 residues. This chain's CDR3 is CASSPDLGGYEQYF. CDR3 nucleotides: TGCGCCAGCAGCCCGGATCTAGGCGGCTACGAGCAGTACTTC.

This chain uses TRBV6-5 with TRBJ1-2; the D gene is possibly TRBD1 (5 bases). The CDR3 loop spans 14 amino acids. Trimming pared 2 bases from V and 2 bases from J, leaving 9 bases between. Germline CDR1 reads MNHEY; CDR2 reads SVGAGI. The CDR3 DNA is TGTGCCAGCAGTTACGCGGACATCAACTATGGCTACACCTTC. Encoded protein: CASSYADINYGYTF.

The V call is TRBV7-2, the J call TRBJ1-4; maybe TRBD1 (6 bases). The CDR3 consists of 16 residues. V lost 1 base to trimming and J lost 6 bases, with 15 bases between them. Germline V gene lookup returns CDR1 SGHTA and CDR2 FQGNSA. The CDR3 reads CASSLEAQGLDEKLFF. The DNA for the CDR3 is TGTGCCAGCAGCTTAGAGGCCCAGGGGTTGGATGAAAAACTGTTTTTT. The variable domain in full, completed from reference TRBV7-2 and TRBJ1-4, reads GAGVSQSPSNKVTEKGKDVELRCDPISGHTALYWYRQSLGQGLEFLIYFQGNSAPDKSGLPSDRFSAERTGGSVSTLTIQRTQQEDSAVYLCASSLEAQGLDEKLFFGSGTQLSVL.